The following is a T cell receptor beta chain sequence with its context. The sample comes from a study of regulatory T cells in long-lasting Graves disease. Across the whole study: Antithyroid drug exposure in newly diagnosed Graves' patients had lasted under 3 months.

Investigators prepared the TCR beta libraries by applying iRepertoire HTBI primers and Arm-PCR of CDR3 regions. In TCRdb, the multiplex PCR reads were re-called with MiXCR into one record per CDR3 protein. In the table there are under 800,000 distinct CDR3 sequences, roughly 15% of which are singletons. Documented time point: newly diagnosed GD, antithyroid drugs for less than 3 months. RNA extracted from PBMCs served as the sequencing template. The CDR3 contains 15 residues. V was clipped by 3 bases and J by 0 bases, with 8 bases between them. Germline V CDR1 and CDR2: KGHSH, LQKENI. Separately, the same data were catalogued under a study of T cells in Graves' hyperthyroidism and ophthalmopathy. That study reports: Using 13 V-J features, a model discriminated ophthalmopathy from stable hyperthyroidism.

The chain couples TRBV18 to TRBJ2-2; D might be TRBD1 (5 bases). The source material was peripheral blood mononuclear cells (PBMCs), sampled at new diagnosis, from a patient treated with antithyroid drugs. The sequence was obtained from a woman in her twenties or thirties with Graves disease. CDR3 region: CASSPTEANTGELFF. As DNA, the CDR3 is TGTGCCAGCTCACCGACAGAGGCGAACACCGGGGAGCTGTTTTTT.